The clone carrying this T cell receptor beta chain was observed at least ten times. Its ends do not fully match the called genes, so a read error is possible. This entry belongs to a study of early T cells in non-severe SARS-CoV-2 infection. As for the study in general: It was bulk RNA from unsorted whole blood that was sequenced, and the chains were unpaired.

This CDR3 has 14 residues. Germline values: CDR1 LGHDT, CDR2 YNNKEL (reference sequence). Attachment of unique molecular identifiers was made to individual cDNA molecules. MiXCR was run by TCRdb on the 5' RACE reads, yielding one entry per CDR3 protein. The sample comprises tens of thousands of distinct CDR3 sequences, 9% to 14% of which are singletons, and roughly 2.6% rests with the top ten. The chain is built from TRBV3-1 and TRBJ1-1, with D unresolved. The TCR comes from an adult who was a healthcare worker with PCR-confirmed SARS-CoV-2 infection or an uninfected control (not recorded which). The sequenced material came from whole blood. The CDR3 DNA reads as TGTGCCAGCAGCCAAGGGGGATCCAGCACTGAAGTTTTCTTT. Protein sequence: CASSQGGSSTEVFF.